A single sample gave rise to the 16 T cell receptor beta chains below, sequenced in a study of blood T cell repertoires in COVID-19 (dated by TCRdb to the early 2020s). The protocol used for the library was the immunoSEQ multiplex PCR assay. Drawn from immuneACCESS, this table holds only the in-frame rearrangements with V and J called that TCRdb kept. Clones are partly lost; checked studies trace under half to an unresolved V gene and leave the rest unexplained. The sample table records roughly 140,000 clones; roughly 85% of these occur just once. Together, the top ten hold approximately 8% of the sample. Sequencing was carried out using peripheral blood. Receptors were obtained from a woman aged 60-75 years with COVID-19, enrolled during active disease.

This rearrangement joins TRBV7-2 to TRBJ2-5; 15 nucleotides match TRBD2. CDR1 and CDR2 (germline): SGHTA, FQGNSA. Trimming took 5 bases from V and 2 from J; bases not matched to a gene: 9. CDR3 length: 18 amino acids. The CDR3 reads CASSTGTSGGPLQETQYF. Here the CDR3 DNA reads TGTGCCAGCAGCACGGGGACTAGCGGGGGGCCCTTGCAAGAGACCCAGTACTTC.

This chain uses TRBV6-5 with TRBJ1-2; D may be TRBD1 (6 bases). The CDR3 runs 14 residues. CDR1 MNHEY and CDR2 SVGAGI come from the germline V gene. The V end was cut by 0 bases, the J end by 8 bases, with 13 bases between. In nucleotides, the CDR3 is TGTGCCAGCAGTTACTCGGGCAGGGGTGCCGGCTACACCTTC. Its translation is CASSYSGRGAGYTF.

The chain employs TRBV11-2 and TRBJ2-7; no reliable D call. CDR1 is SGHAT and CDR2 is FQNNGV in the germline V gene. The CDR3 covers 12 residues. Trimming took off 5 bases at V and 2 bases at J, with 7 bases between the two ends. In nucleotides, the CDR3 is TGTGCCAGCAGCCCCCATCCCTACGAGCAGTACTTC. This sequence encodes CASSPHPYEQYF.

The chain recombines TRBV10-3 with TRBJ1-1, with D uncertain. Trimming stripped 0 bases from V and 5 bases from J, with 7 bases between. The CDR3 is made up of 13 amino acids. Germline V lookup: CDR1 ENHRY, CDR2 SYGVKD. In nucleotides, the CDR3 is TGTGCCATCAGTGAGTCGTCGGGAACTGAAGCTTTCTTT. Translation: CAISESSGTEAFF.

This chain connects TRBV15 to TRBJ2-1; 8 bases line up with TRBD1. The germline V gene encodes CDR1 LNHNV and CDR2 YYDKDF (reference sequence). The J segment lost 12 bases and the V segment lost 3 bases, leaving 7 bases of the junction unmatched. This CDR3 is 13 amino acids long. The CDR3 is CATSREQQGGQFF. CDR3 in DNA: TGTGCCACCAGCAGGGAACAACAGGGGGGGCAGTTCTTC.

The rearrangement links TRBV11-2 to TRBJ2-3; possible D gene TRBD2, 6 bases. Looked up from germline, CDR1 is SGHAT and CDR2 is FQNNGV. V lost 3 bases to trimming and J lost 8 bases, with 9 bases between them. This CDR3 is 12 amino acids long. CDR3 coding DNA: TGTGCCAGCAGCTTCGGGACTCTTACGCAGTATTTT. Amino acids: CASSFGTLTQYF. Full variable domain (missing parts from reference TRBV11-2 and TRBJ2-3): EAGVAQSPRYKIIEKRQSVAFWCNPISGHATLYWYQQILGQGPKLLIQFQNNGVVDDSQLPKDRFSAERLKGVDSTLKIQPAKLEDSAVYLCASSFGTLTQYFGPGTRLTVL.

The V gene is TRBV11-2, the J gene TRBJ1-4; a possible D gene is TRBD1 (5 bases). This CDR3 is 15 amino acids long. Germline lookup yields CDR1 SGHAT and CDR2 FQNNGV. Trimming took 5 bases from V and 6 from J, leaving 16 bases between them. CDR3: CASSPQTAGYEKLFF. In DNA form, the CDR3 reads TGTGCCAGCAGCCCACAAACTGCAGGGTATGAAAAACTGTTTTTT. The full variable domain, its missing parts supplied by reference TRBV11-2 and TRBJ1-4, is EAGVAQSPRYKIIEKRQSVAFWCNPISGHATLYWYQQILGQGPKLLIQFQNNGVVDDSQLPKDRFSAERLKGVDSTLKIQPAKLEDSAVYLCASSPQTAGYEKLFFGSGTQLSVL.

This clone turned up a few times. V is TRBV19 and J is TRBJ1-5; no firm D call. Germline V gene lookup returns CDR1 LNHDA and CDR2 SQIVND (reference sequence). The CDR3 has 15 residues. Trimming shortened V by 8 bases and J by 0 bases, and 14 bases separated the two germline ends. As DNA, the CDR3 is TGTGCCAGTCAATCGGGTCTCTATAGCAATCAGCCCCAGCATTTT. It yields the protein CASQSGLYSNQPQHF.

The gene calls are TRBV30 and TRBJ2-1; 8 bases are shared with TRBD2. J lost 6 bases, V lost 4 bases, and 11 bases had no gene match. Germline-derived CDR1 and CDR2 are GTSNPN and SVGIG (reference sequence). This CDR3 has 15 amino acids. CDR3 loop: CAWIPPSGPFNEQFF. DNA of the CDR3: TGTGCCTGGATCCCTCCTAGCGGGCCATTCAATGAGCAGTTCTTC.

V is TRBV19 and J is TRBJ1-4, with D possibly being TRBD1 (5 bases). Trimming removed 8 bases from V and 2 bases from J, with 9 bases in between. CDR1 and CDR2 from the germline V gene are LNHDA and SQIVND (reference sequence). The CDR3 contains 13 residues. Here the CDR3 DNA reads TGTGCCAGTTTACAGGCGACTAATGAAAAACTGTTTTTT. It yields the protein CASLQATNEKLFF.

The chain uses TRBV19 and TRBJ1-1; D is perhaps TRBD1 (6 bases). Germline V gives CDR1 LNHDA, CDR2 SQIVND (reference sequence). This CDR3 contains 11 residues. V was shortened by 5 bases and J by 10 bases, with 11 bases between the two germline ends. CDR3 loop: CASSLQGRAFF. CDR3 sequence (DNA): TGTGCCAGTAGTCTCCAGGGGAGAGCTTTCTTT.

The CDR3 DNA is TGTGCCAGCAGCTCCCGACATGGGTCCGACTATGGCTACACCTTC. It specifies CASSSRHGSDYGYTF. The rearrangement links TRBV7-3 to TRBJ1-2; no reliable D call. The ends were cut back, 4 bases at V and 3 bases at J, with 15 bases in the middle. The CDR3 spans 15 residues. CDR1 is SGHTA, CDR2 FQGTGA, per germline.

The gene calls are TRBV10-3 and TRBJ2-7; 9 bases map to TRBD2. J gave up 2 bases and V 8 bases, and 1 base lay outside the gene matches. The CDR3 runs 12 residues. The germline V gene has CDR1 ENHRY and CDR2 SYGVKD. CDR3 sequence reads: CAIGGGAYEQYF. CDR3 DNA: TGTGCCATCGGCGGGGGGGCCTACGAGCAGTACTTC.

V is TRBV30 and J is TRBJ1-2; the match to TRBD1 covers 7 bases. CDR1 and CDR2 (germline): GTSNPN, SVGIG (reference sequence). The CDR3 consists of 13 residues. V was clipped by 3 bases and J by 3 bases; unmatched bases: 4. The CDR3 here is CAWRGQPYYGYTF. The CDR3 bases are TGTGCCTGGAGGGGACAGCCGTACTATGGCTACACCTTC.

This chain connects TRBV5-5 to TRBJ1-4; D perhaps matches TRBD1 (5 bases). The V and J ends lost 4 bases and 4 bases respectively, with 8 bases between them. This CDR3 is 13 amino acids long. CDR1 and CDR2 from the germline V gene are SGHKS and YYEKEE (reference sequence). The CDR3 here is CASSPDSNEKLFF. As DNA, the CDR3 is TGTGCCAGCAGCCCTGACAGTAATGAAAAACTGTTTTTT.

V gene TRBV27 combines with J gene TRBJ2-1, with TRBD1 as a possible D gene (6 bases). CDR3 size: 13 residues. The ends were cut back, 2 bases at V and 9 bases at J, with 11 bases in the middle. CDR1 MNHEY and CDR2 SMNVEV come from the germline V gene (reference sequence). CDR3 region: CASSLGQLSEQFF. The CDR3 DNA sequence: TGTGCCAGCAGTTTAGGACAGCTTAGTGAGCAGTTCTTC.